Below, 2 T cell receptor beta chains from the same sample are listed, as sequenced in a study of blood T cell repertoires in COVID-19. Assay used: immunoSEQ multiplex PCR; TCRdb lists only in-frame clones, some missing. Of some 43,000 clones listed, 65% to 85% are singletons. The sequencing sample was made of peripheral blood. The source of these receptors is a man in his fifties or sixties with active COVID-19.

This rearrangement joins TRBV6-5 to TRBJ1-2; D is possibly TRBD1 (6 bases). CDR3 length: 13 residues. Germline loops: CDR1 MNHEY, CDR2 SVGAGI. Trimming pared 6 bases from V and 11 bases from J, leaving 19 bases between. This CDR3 is CASSTRTEGGYTF. CDR3 DNA sequence: TGTGCCAGCAGCACCCGGACAGAGGGTGGGTACACCTTC.

The chain links TRBV2 to TRBJ2-7, with D possibly matching TRBD2 (5 bases). This CDR3 comprises 13 residues. V lost 4 bases, J lost 3 bases, and 10 bases lay in between. CDR1 SNHLY and CDR2 FYNNEI come from the germline V gene. The CDR3 reads CASSGRGRYEQYF. CDR3 DNA sequence: TGTGCCAGCAGTGGGCGCGGGCGCTACGAGCAGTACTTC.